Listed here are 6 T cell receptor beta chains from one sample, sequenced in a study of blood T cell repertoires in COVID-19. Repertoires were generated with immunoSEQ multiplex PCR, while TCRdb's copy carries only in-frame clones and drops some. Here the sample spans 200,000 to 250,000 clones, 70% to 90% being singletons. The sample consisted of peripheral blood. The source is a young woman who had recovered from COVID-19.

The rearrangement joins TRBV20-1 to TRBJ1-5; 9 positions agree with TRBD1. The CDR3 is 13 residues long. With 3 bases clipped from V and 7 bases from J, the junction kept 4 bases outside the gene matches. Per germline, CDR1 DFQATT and CDR2 SNEGSKA (reference sequence). The CDR3 region is CSASRTGEQPQHF. CDR3 nucleotides: TGCAGTGCTAGTCGGACAGGGGAGCAGCCCCAGCATTTT.

This clone appeared a few times. The chain links TRBV27 to TRBJ1-1, with a weak D call TRBD1 (6 bases). Germline CDR1 is MNHEY and CDR2 is SMNVEV (reference sequence). V dropped 7 bases and J dropped 7 bases, with 25 bases sitting between them. CDR3 length: 16 amino acids. This CDR3 is CASNSRGSGRFFEAFF. In DNA, the CDR3 is TGTGCCAGCAACTCCAGGGGTTCGGGCCGGTTTTTTGAAGCTTTCTTT.

The chain recombines TRBV5-1 with TRBJ2-1; D possibly corresponds to TRBD1 (6 bases). V lost 7 bases and J 3 bases, leaving 14 bases between the germline ends. CDR3 length: 14 residues. From germline, CDR1 is SGHRS and CDR2 YFSETQ. The CDR3 region has the DNA TGCGCCAGCGGAACAGGGATTGTCTACAATGAGCAGTTCTTC. Its protein product is CASGTGIVYNEQFF.

J is TRBJ1-1 and V is TRBV14; D is ambiguous. V was shortened by 0 bases and J by 5 bases, with 16 bases between the two germline ends. Germline V lookup: CDR1 SGHDN, CDR2 FVKESK. This CDR3 contains 16 residues. CDR3 protein: CASSQDPEGIGTEAFF. For the CDR3, the DNA is TGTGCCAGCAGCCAAGATCCGGAGGGTATCGGGACTGAAGCTTTCTTT.

CDR3 residues: CASSQAGAPTYEQYF. In DNA form, the CDR3 reads TGCGCCAGCAGCCAAGCGGGAGCGCCAACCTACGAGCAGTACTTC. The rearrangement uses TRBV4-1 and TRBJ2-7; TRBD2 might be the D (6 bases). V lost 1 base, J lost 2 bases, and 12 bases lay in between. Looked up from germline, CDR1 is MGHRA and CDR2 is YSYEKL. The length of the CDR3 is 15 residues.

This sequence joins TRBV11-2 and TRBJ2-2; D is unclear. The CDR3 consists of 15 residues. The V end lost 5 bases, the J end lost 3 bases, and 13 bases lay between the germline ends. From germline, CDR1 is SGHAT and CDR2 FQNNGV. The CDR3 DNA reads TGTGCCAGCAGCCACCGGAGACTCTACACCGGGGAGCTGTTTTTT. Translated, it gives CASSHRRLYTGELFF.